Shown below are 14 T cell receptor beta chains from a single sample sequenced in a study of blood T cell repertoires in COVID-19. Sequencing was performed with immunoSEQ multiplex PCR; in TCRdb, only in-frame clones are kept and a portion is missing. In the table there are around 130,000 clones, 70% to 80% of which are singletons. Sequencing used peripheral blood. These receptors all stem from a human donor in a cohort sampled during active COVID-19.

This chain uses TRBV9 with TRBJ1-3; 7 bases map to TRBD1. The germline CDR1 and CDR2 sequences are SGDLS and YYNGEE. The CDR3 has 13 amino acids. Trimming cost V 4 bases and J 2 bases; bases outside gene matches: 0. The chain's CDR3 is CASSTGAGNTIYF. The CDR3 DNA reads as TGTGCCAGCAGCACAGGGGCTGGAAACACCATATATTTT.

The chain is built from TRBV28 and TRBJ2-7, with TRBD2 matching over 12 bases. In germline, CDR1 is MDHEN, CDR2 SYDVKM. The CDR3 spans 16 residues. V was pared by 5 bases and J by 4 bases, with 9 bases of the junction left unmatched. The CDR3 DNA reads TGTGCCAGCAGTGCGACTAGCGGGGGAAGCCTTTACGAGCAGTACTTC. It specifies CASSATSGGSLYEQYF.

The chain links TRBV18 to TRBJ2-5; 8 nucleotides match TRBD1. V was clipped by 4 bases and J by 5 bases; unmatched bases: 9. CDR1 and CDR2 from the germline V gene are KGHSH and LQKENI. The CDR3 is made up of 15 amino acids. The chain's CDR3 is CASSLLQGVEETQYF. CDR3 coding DNA: TGTGCCAGCTCACTGCTACAGGGGGTGGAGGAGACCCAGTACTTC.

The V and J genes are TRBV18 and TRBJ1-2; 9 bases are shared with TRBD1. Losses at the gene ends were 4 bases for V and 3 bases for J; bases not matched to a gene: 6. The CDR3 is made up of 15 amino acids. The germline V gene encodes CDR1 KGHSH and CDR2 LQKENI. CDR3 residues: CASSLGQGIDYGYTF. As DNA, the CDR3 is TGTGCCAGCTCACTCGGACAGGGGATAGACTATGGCTACACCTTC.

The rearrangement uses TRBV6-1 and TRBJ1-1; D gene ambiguous. Per the germline V gene, CDR1 is MNHNS and CDR2 is SASEGT. The V and J ends lost 4 bases and 0 bases respectively, with 9 bases between them. CDR3 size: 14 residues. The CDR3 reads CASSGAHMNTEAFF. CDR3 coding DNA: TGTGCCAGCAGTGGAGCCCACATGAACACTGAAGCTTTCTTT.

This chain uses TRBV2 with TRBJ2-2, with 10 bases fitting TRBD2. Trimming took 4 bases from V and 2 from J; bases not matched to a gene: 7. Germline lookup yields CDR1 SNHLY and CDR2 FYNNEI. The length of the CDR3 is 17 residues. CDR3 region: CASSVERGGPNTGELFF. For the CDR3, the DNA is TGTGCCAGCAGTGTTGAGCGGGGGGGCCCAAACACCGGGGAGCTGTTTTTT.

This rearrangement joins TRBV5-5 to TRBJ2-7; 9 bases map to TRBD1. CDR3 length equals 15 residues. CDR1 SGHKS and CDR2 YYEKEE come from the germline V gene (reference sequence). V gave up 3 bases and J gave up 1 base; unmatched junction bases: 5. The CDR3 DNA follows: TGTGCCAGCAGCTCCCGACAGGGGGTTTCCTACGAGCAGTACTTC. Translation gives CASSSRQGVSYEQYF.

This chain connects TRBV28 to TRBJ2-1; D may be TRBD1 (6 bases). The CDR3 has 18 residues. V lost 3 bases and J 1 base, leaving 19 bases between the germline ends. CDR1 is MDHEN and CDR2 is SYDVKM in the germline V gene. CDR3 in DNA: TGTGCCAGCAGTTTGGAGTCGTCCAGGGGTCGATCCTACAATGAGCAGTTCTTC. It encodes CASSLESSRGRSYNEQFF.

The chain carries TRBV5-5 and TRBJ1-2; D is perhaps TRBD1 (5 bases). The CDR3 spans 14 residues. Deletions cut 4 bases from V and 1 base from J, with 11 bases between. CDR1 is SGHKS and CDR2 is YYEKEE in the germline V gene (reference sequence). The CDR3, as DNA: TGTGCCAGCAGCCTCCCCGGGGGTAACTATGGCTACACCTTC. Translated: CASSLPGGNYGYTF.

CDR3 sequence reads: CASSRGTLKQYF. The CDR3 nucleotides read TGTGCCAGCAGCCGAGGGACACTCAAGCAGTACTTC. The V and J genes are TRBV12-3 or TRBV12-4 and TRBJ2-7, with D tentatively TRBD1 (6 bases). This CDR3 contains 12 residues. Trimming cost V 6 bases and J 8 bases, with 14 bases left between them.

A few counts support this clone. The chain couples TRBV4-1 to TRBJ1-3; 7 nucleotides align to TRBD1. Germline CDR1 MGHRA, CDR2 YSYEKL. This CDR3 spans 15 amino acids. V was clipped by 1 base and J by 0 bases; unmatched bases: 0. CDR3 in amino acids: CASSQGDSSGNTIYF. DNA of the CDR3: TGCGCCAGCAGCCAAGGGGACAGCTCTGGAAACACCATATATTTT.

A few counts support this clone. The V gene is TRBV6-5, the J gene TRBJ2-2; D is unresolved. Trimming left V 0 bases short and J 2 bases short, with 7 bases between. The germline gives CDR1 MNHEY, CDR2 SVGAGI. The length of the CDR3 is 15 residues. CDR3 coding DNA: TGTGCCAGCAGTTACTCGTACAGTAACACCGGGGAGCTGTTTTTT. Translation: CASSYSYSNTGELFF.

This clone was detected ten times or more. The chain is built from TRBV6-6 and TRBJ1-1; D is uncertain. This CDR3 has 15 residues. Germline V CDR1 and CDR2: MNHNY, SVGAGI (reference sequence). The V end was cut by 5 bases, the J end by 4 bases, with 17 bases between. CDR3 DNA: TGTGCCAGCAGTCCCTCTGGGGAGGGCGGCACTGAAGCTTTCTTT. Its protein is CASSPSGEGGTEAFF.

J is TRBJ2-3 and V is TRBV7-9; D possibly corresponds to TRBD1 (6 bases). V dropped 6 bases and J dropped 3 bases, with 10 bases sitting between them. CDR3 length equals 13 residues. The germline gives CDR1 SEHNR, CDR2 FQNEAQ (reference sequence). CDR3 DNA sequence: TGTGCCAGCAGGGGGCAGGGGACAGATACGCAGTATTTT. Translated: CASRGQGTDTQYF.